The clone carrying this T cell receptor (beta chain) has a count of ten or more. As yet, its antigen is unknown. Hyperthyroidism in the patients, aged 18 to 65, was newly diagnosed and under 2 months in duration. Clinicians diagnosed patients from clinical symptoms, serum thyroxine and TRAb, thyroid ultrasound and orbital computed tomography. A roughly 9.7 ml volume of fresh peripheral blood provided the PBMCs. Trimming stripped 5 bases from V and 0 bases from J, with 10 bases between. This CDR3 has 14 amino acids. Per germline, CDR1 SGHAT and CDR2 FQNNGV. The entry originates in a study of T cells in Graves' hyperthyroidism and ophthalmopathy. Amplification targeted TCR beta CDR3 regions from RNA transcripts. During a first-round RT-PCR of the TCR CDR3, the HTBI primer set was used. TCRdb re-analysed the multiplex PCR reads in MiXCR, keeping a single row per CDR3 protein. Of roughly 510,000 distinct CDR3 sequences in the sample, more than 20% were seen once.

The study, taken as a whole, reports: A median about 6 months before onset, the model predicted ophthalmopathy.

The V and J genes are TRBV11-2 and TRBJ1-1; D is unresolved. Sample: blood. This receptor was taken from a man younger than 30 with Graves' hyperthyroidism. CDR3 sequence reads: CASSPSSLNTEAFF. DNA of the CDR3: TGTGCCAGCAGCCCAAGTAGCTTGAACACTGAAGCTTTCTTT.